This T cell receptor beta chain was sequenced in a study of OX40 agonist ivuxolimab in advanced cancers. The assay was immunoSEQ multiplex PCR, and TCRdb's table has in-frame clones only and misses some. The data contain about 58,000 clones, less than 90% of them singletons. Trimming cost V 3 bases and J 3 bases; bases outside gene matches: 7. Germline loops: CDR1 SGDLS, CDR2 YYNGEE. This CDR3 is built from 16 residues. Notes on the study in general: Some nonresponders also had low normalized T-cell clonal expansion. In the 0.1 to 3.0 mg/kg range, CD4+ and CD8+ blood T cells had expanded clonally by week 6. Undetermined was the antigen specificity of the expanded peripheral T cells.

A remark on this clone: Its antigen remains unknown.

Sequencing used CD4+ or CD8+ T cells sorted from blood, obtained in a trial of the OX40 agonist ivuxolimab. This rearrangement joins TRBV9 to TRBJ2-4; the match to TRBD1 covers 9 bases. The sequence was obtained from an adult with an advanced solid tumor such as melanoma, head and neck, liver or kidney cancer. CDR3 in DNA: TGTGCCAGCAGCGAACAGGGGGCTTGGAGCAAAAACATTCAGTACTTC. The encoded protein is CASSEQGAWSKNIQYF.